This passage covers 20 T cell receptor beta chains from one sample sequenced in a study of regulatory T cells in long-lasting Graves disease. Time point noted: persistent/refractory GD, antithyroid drugs over 5 years with positive TRAb. Researchers made the TCR library from RNA that was extracted from PBMCs. According to the study, TCR beta libraries were built with iRepertoire HTBI primers and CDR3-region Arm-PCR. TCRdb passed the multiplex PCR reads through MiXCR, listing each CDR3 protein once. This table holds over 450,000 distinct CDR3 sequences, 20% to 25% found once. The material was peripheral blood mononuclear cells (PBMCs), obtained when the disease was refractory, from a patient treated with antithyroid drugs. These receptors were obtained from a female donor with Graves disease.

Ten or more counts support this clonotype. This chain joins TRBV7-9 and TRBJ1-5, with D unclear. V shed 6 bases and J shed 2 bases, with 8 bases lying between them. Germline V CDR1 and CDR2: SEHNR, FQNEAQ (reference sequence). The CDR3 runs 13 residues. CDR3 bases: TGTGCCAGCAGTTTGGACGGCAATCAGCCCCAGCATTTT. This codes for CASSLDGNQPQHF. Full variable domain (rest looked up from reference TRBV7-9 and TRBJ1-5): DTGVSQNPRHKITKRGQNVTFRCDPISEHNRLYWYRQTLGQGPEFLTYFQNEAQLEKSRLLSDRFSAERPKGSFSTLEIQRTEQGDSAMYLCASSLDGNQPQHFGDGTRLSIL.

The sample holds many counts of this clonotype. V is TRBV24-1 and J is TRBJ2-5; 8 bases are a match to TRBD1. CDR3 length equals 15 residues. Germline V gives CDR1 KGHDR, CDR2 SFDVKD. The V and J ends lost 4 bases and 4 bases, in that order; junction bases with no gene match: 7. In nucleotides, the CDR3 is TGTGCCACCAGTGACCCGACAGGGGTCGGAGAGACCCAGTACTTC. Translated, it gives CATSDPTGVGETQYF.

This clonotype was counted at least ten times. This chain uses TRBV11-2 with TRBJ2-4, with D perhaps being TRBD1 or TRBD2 (5 bases each). The V gene's germline CDR1 is SGHAT and CDR2 FQNNGV. The CDR3 loop spans 13 amino acids. The ends were cut back, 3 bases at V and 5 bases at J, with 8 bases in the middle. CDR3 loop: CASSFGTENIQYF. Written as DNA, the CDR3 is TGTGCCAGCAGCTTCGGGACGGAAAACATTCAGTACTTC. Full variable domain (missing parts from reference TRBV11-2 and TRBJ2-4): EAGVAQSPRYKIIEKRQSVAFWCNPISGHATLYWYQQILGQGPKLLIQFQNNGVVDDSQLPKDRFSAERLKGVDSTLKIQPAKLEDSAVYLCASSFGTENIQYFGAGTRLSVL.

The chain is built from TRBV11-2 and TRBJ2-1, with 8 bases matching TRBD2. There are 16 residues in the CDR3. V gave up 5 bases and J gave up 3 bases; unmatched junction bases: 9. Germline assignment: CDR1 SGHAT and CDR2 FQNNGV. The CDR3, as DNA: TGTGCCAGCAGCGCCTTACGGGGGGGAAACTACAATGAGCAGTTCTTC. This encodes CASSALRGGNYNEQFF.

This clonotype was picked up many times. This chain joins TRBV20-1 and TRBJ1-5; D unclear. This CDR3 comprises 14 residues. The germline V gene has CDR1 DFQATT and CDR2 SNEGSKA (reference sequence). The V and J ends lost 3 bases and 0 bases respectively, with 9 bases between them. CDR3 in amino acids: CSARGFDSNQPQHF. The CDR3 bases are TGCAGTGCTAGGGGATTCGATAGCAATCAGCCCCAGCATTTT.

V is TRBV7-9 and J is TRBJ2-2; TRBD2 agrees at 8 bases. This CDR3 region has 15 residues. From germline, CDR1 is SEHNR and CDR2 FQNEAQ (reference sequence). The junction had 8 bases not matched to a gene; V was cut back by 4 bases and J by 7 bases. CDR3 residues: CASSSAGEPGGELFF. DNA of the CDR3: TGTGCCAGCAGCTCAGCGGGAGAGCCGGGCGGGGAGCTGTTTTTT.

This clonotype was seen repeatedly, ten times or more. CDR3 sequence: CASSLARGNQDEQYF. In DNA, the CDR3 is TGTGCCAGCAGTTTAGCGAGAGGGAACCAGGACGAGCAGTACTTC. The V and J genes are TRBV27 and TRBJ2-7; a weak D match, TRBD2 (5 bases). The CDR3 contains 15 residues. The V gene lost 2 bases and the J gene lost 5 bases, with 16 bases spanning the gap. The germline V gene encodes CDR1 MNHEY and CDR2 SMNVEV (reference sequence).

This clonotype was counted at least ten times. This chain joins TRBV28 and TRBJ1-2; the match to TRBD1 covers 7 bases. Trimming removed 2 bases from V and 4 bases from J; junction bases left unmatched: 10. The CDR3 has 16 amino acids. From germline, CDR1 is MDHEN and CDR2 SYDVKM. CDR3 nucleotides: TGTGCCAGCAGTTTAGTAGGCGGACAGGACCTCTATGGCTACACCTTC. Translation gives CASSLVGGQDLYGYTF.

Ten or more counts support this clonotype. The chain is built from TRBV12-3 or TRBV12-4 and TRBJ2-5; weak D call: TRBD1 (6 bases). The CDR3 is 13 amino acids. Trimming pared 5 bases from V and 2 bases from J, leaving 9 bases between. The DNA for the CDR3 is TGTGCCAGCAGTGACAGGAGTCAAGAGACCCAGTACTTC. This translates into CASSDRSQETQYF.

With regard to this clonotype: Mismatch with germline at one junction end may stem from a read error. This chain joins TRBV27 and TRBJ2-7; 9 bases map to TRBD1. The CDR3 sequence is 14 residues long. CDR1 is MNHEY, CDR2 SMNVEV, per germline (reference sequence). The CDR3 region has the DNA TGTGTCAGCAGTCCCAGGACAGGGGACTACGAGCAGTACTTC. Its protein product is CVSSPRTGDYEQYF.

The rearrangement links TRBV29-1 to TRBJ1-2; 7 positions match TRBD1. Germline trimming cut 5 bases from V and 4 bases from J; bases unmatched to any gene: 4. The CDR3 length is 12 residues. Germline values: CDR1 SQVTM, CDR2 ANQGSEA. The CDR3: CSVRTGPYGYTF. DNA of the CDR3: TGCAGCGTTCGGACAGGACCCTATGGCTACACCTTC. The variable domain in full, with the rest retrieved from reference TRBV29-1 and TRBJ1-2, is SAVISQKPSRDICQRGTSLTIQCQVDSQVTMMFWYRQQPGQSLTLIATANQGSEATYESGFVIDKFPISRPNLTFSTLTVSNMSPEDSSIYLCSVRTGPYGYTFGSGTRLTVV.

The sample holds many counts of this clonotype. The chain is built from TRBV28 and TRBJ1-1; D is unresolved. Trimming pared 3 bases from V and 1 base from J, leaving 12 bases between. The CDR3 is made up of 15 amino acids. Germline CDR1 reads MDHEN; CDR2 reads SYDVKM. The CDR3 reads CASSFPADQNTEAFF. Written as DNA, the CDR3 is TGTGCCAGCAGTTTTCCAGCAGACCAGAACACTGAAGCTTTCTTT.

This clonotype was counted many times. The rearrangement joins TRBV27 to TRBJ1-2, with TRBD1 as a possible D gene (5 bases). This CDR3 contains 15 residues. The germline V gene has CDR1 MNHEY and CDR2 SMNVEV (reference sequence). V lost 3 bases and J lost 2, with 13 bases in between. CDR3 in amino acids: CASSFVDSLNYGYTF. As DNA, the CDR3 is TGTGCCAGCAGTTTTGTTGACAGCCTAAACTATGGCTACACCTTC.

The chain is built from TRBV12-3 or TRBV12-4 and TRBJ1-3, with D possibly TRBD1 on 6 matching bases. This CDR3 has 15 amino acids. The V gene lost 3 bases and the J gene lost 1 base, with 10 bases spanning the gap. The CDR3 sequence: CASSLATGSGNTIYF. The CDR3 region has the DNA TGTGCCAGCAGTTTGGCAACAGGGTCTGGAAACACCATATATTTT.

There are many counts of this clonotype. This chain joins TRBV6-1 and TRBJ1-2; no clear D. V lost 7 bases and J lost 5, with 17 bases in between. The CDR3 is 14 amino acids. Germline assignment: CDR1 MNHNS and CDR2 SASEGT. The CDR3 loop is CASTEAWLEYGYTF. CDR3 DNA: TGTGCCAGCACCGAGGCCTGGTTGGAGTATGGCTACACCTTC.

This clonotype was observed at least ten times. The chain links TRBV6-1 to TRBJ2-7; D not resolved. Germline loops: CDR1 MNHNS, CDR2 SASEGT. This CDR3 region has 15 residues. V was pared by 2 bases and J by 6 bases, with 17 bases between. In nucleotides, the CDR3 is TGTGCCAGCAGTGAATTCCAAGAGCGCCCTCCCGAGCAGTACTTC. Translating gives CASSEFQERPPEQYF.

This clonotype was found once. The chain is built from TRBV4-1 and TRBJ2-7, with TRBD2 matching 13 bases. Trimming cost V 4 bases and J 5 bases; bases outside gene matches: 14. Germline CDR1 and CDR2: MGHRA and YSYEKL. The CDR3 is 18 residues long. The CDR3 protein is CASSPHIDRLAGGNEQYF. The CDR3, as DNA: TGCGCCAGCAGCCCTCATATAGACAGACTAGCGGGAGGAAACGAGCAGTACTTC.

CDR3 sequence: CASSFGDPGQGLWDQPQHF. The DNA of the CDR3 is TGTGCCAGCAGCTTTGGGGATCCGGGACAGGGACTCTGGGATCAGCCCCAGCATTTT. The V call is TRBV7-2, the J call TRBJ1-5, with 9 bases that match TRBD1. The V gene's germline CDR1 is SGHTA and CDR2 FQGNSA. This CDR3 has 19 amino acids. V was pared by 3 bases and J by 5 bases, with 17 bases of the junction left unmatched. The full variable domain, its missing parts supplied by reference TRBV7-2 and TRBJ1-5, is GAGVSQSPSNKVTEKGKDVELRCDPISGHTALYWYRQSLGQGLEFLIYFQGNSAPDKSGLPSDRFSAERTGGSVSTLTIQRTQQEDSAVYLCASSFGDPGQGLWDQPQHFGDGTRLSIL.

V gene TRBV10-3 combines with J gene TRBJ2-1; 7 bases align to TRBD1. This CDR3 has 15 residues. CDR1 is ENHRY and CDR2 is SYGVKD in the germline V gene. V trimming: 1 base; J trimming: 6 bases; junction bases outside the gene matches: 6. CDR3 in DNA: TGTGCCATCAGTGAGTGGGGGACAGAGCCCAATGAGCAGTTCTTC. Translation gives CAISEWGTEPNEQFF.

This clonotype was found a few times. The chain uses TRBV30 and TRBJ2-4; 7 nucleotides align to TRBD2. After removal of 6 bases from V and 2 bases from J, the junction contained 4 bases not matched to a gene. The CDR3 runs to 13 residues. Germline CDR1 is GTSNPN and CDR2 is SVGIG (reference sequence). This CDR3 is CACSGGTKNIQYF. CDR3 coding DNA: TGTGCCTGCTCCGGGGGGACCAAAAACATTCAGTACTTC. Full variable domain (rest looked up from reference TRBV30 and TRBJ2-4): SQTIHQWPATLVQPVGSPLSLECTVEGTSNPNLYWYRQAAGRGLQLLFYSVGIGQISSEVPQNLSASRPQDRQFILSSKKLLLSDSGFYLCACSGGTKNIQYFGAGTRLSVL.